The subject of this entry is one T cell receptor (beta chain). Its matching antigen is unknown. This sample is drawn from a study of cytomegalovirus exposure and HLA in healthy donors. Trimming took 3 bases from V and 8 from J, leaving 14 bases between them. The germline CDR1 and CDR2 sequences are MDHEN and SYDVKM. This CDR3 contains 14 residues. With 60 Vbeta and 13 Jbeta primers, the PCR was carried out. The method was immunoSEQ multiplex PCR; TCRdb's version includes in-frame clones alone and lacks a portion of them. Of about 200,000 clones listed, 86% are singletons. The study's findings and limits: Further analysis was carried out later, and it showed several of the most significant clusters appearing linked to common viral pathogens. Later analysis showed most CMV-associated TCR beta chains appearing HLA-restricted. The authors later linked a missense DCLRE1C variant to TCR beta V- and J-gene trimming.

The TCR sequence derives from a woman younger than 45 in good health and CMV-seronegative. The sample consisted of PBMCs. This chain joins TRBV28 and TRBJ2-1, with D possibly matching TRBD2 (6 bases). CDR3 protein: CASSFLTRGHEQFF. The CDR3 nucleotides are TGTGCCAGCAGTTTCCTGACTAGGGGCCATGAGCAGTTCTTC.